Below are 9 T cell receptor beta chains sequenced from a single sample in a study of shared clonotypes between healthy human individuals. Measured with immunoSEQ multiplex PCR; TCRdb has only the in-frame clones, and not every one. Among millions of clones listed, approximately 95% were seen once. The sequencing input was naive CD4+ T cells from PBMCs. Subset defined: CD45RA+ positively selected. The receptors come from a man aged 18-30 years in good health. Some clones in this sample may be carry-over from other donors' samples.

The chain links TRBV5-4 to TRBJ2-5; 8 positions agree with TRBD2. TRBJ2-7 matches the DNA end more closely, so the J call is doubtful. This CDR3 region has 14 residues. Germline V CDR1 and CDR2: SGHNT, YYREEE (reference sequence). The CDR3 protein is CASSLSGGTYEQYF. In nucleotides, the CDR3 is TGTGCCAGCAGCTTGTCGGGGGGGACCTACGAGCAGTACTTC.

In its sample, this clone was seen a few times. The chain couples TRBV19 to TRBJ1-1, with D tentatively TRBD1 (6 bases). In germline, CDR1 is LNHDA, CDR2 SQIVND (reference sequence). V lost 4 bases, J lost 0 bases, and 12 bases lay in between. The CDR3 totals 15 residues. The CDR3 reads CASSTFGQLNTEAFF. The CDR3 bases are TGTGCCAGTAGTACCTTCGGACAGTTGAACACTGAAGCTTTCTTT.

The chain couples TRBV5-6 to TRBJ2-2, with TRBD2 matching over 8 bases. This CDR3 comprises 15 residues. Germline V lookup: CDR1 SGHDT, CDR2 YYEEEE. J gave up 6 bases and V 4 bases, and 8 bases lay outside the gene matches. This chain's CDR3 is CASSPTGGEAGELFF. CDR3 bases: TGTGCCAGCAGCCCCACGGGAGGGGAGGCCGGGGAGCTGTTTTTT.

V is TRBV19 and J is TRBJ2-3, with a possible D match to TRBD1 (6 bases). V was cut by 1 base and J by 0 bases, with 11 bases left in between. The germline gives CDR1 LNHDA, CDR2 SQIVND (reference sequence). This CDR3 has 16 residues. This CDR3 is CASSIAGQMSTDTQYF. The CDR3 DNA follows: TGTGCCAGTAGTATAGCAGGACAGATGAGCACAGATACGCAGTATTTT.

The V and J genes are TRBV5-1 and TRBJ2-7; 10 positions agree with TRBD2. The junction had 8 bases not matched to a gene; V was cut back by 2 bases and J by 3 bases. The CDR3 length is 16 residues. The germline V gene has CDR1 SGHRS and CDR2 YFSETQ. In DNA form, the CDR3 reads TGCGCCAGCAGCTTTGGTAGGGCTAGCGGGAGCTACGAGCAGTACTTC. Protein sequence: CASSFGRASGSYEQYF.

This clone showed up just a few times. This CDR3 is also generated by other DNA sequences in the sample. The chain links TRBV18 to TRBJ1-2; D ambiguous. V dropped 2 bases and J dropped 6 bases, with 7 bases sitting between them. Germline CDR1 KGHSH, CDR2 LQKENI. This CDR3 has 12 residues. The chain's CDR3 is CASSPGSNGYTF. CDR3 nucleotide sequence: TGTGCCAGCTCACCAGGCAGCAATGGCTACACCTTC.

The rearrangement links TRBV5-1 to TRBJ2-7; D gene ambiguous. CDR1 is SGHRS, CDR2 YFSETQ, per germline. The CDR3 is 13 residues long. The germline V and J ends were trimmed by 0 bases and 7 bases, with 11 bases remaining between them. Written as DNA, the CDR3 is TGCGCCAGCAGCTTGGACGGATTACGGGAGCAGTACTTC. This translates into CASSLDGLREQYF.

CDR3 sequence: CASSLTGGVGTEAFF. The CDR3 nucleotides are TGTGCCAGCAGCCTCACAGGGGGCGTGGGCACTGAAGCTTTCTTT. The V gene is TRBV7-2, the J gene TRBJ1-1; 9 bases match TRBD1. The CDR3 sequence is 15 residues long. Trimming took 5 bases from V and 4 from J; bases not matched to a gene: 8. The germline V gene has CDR1 SGHTA and CDR2 FQGNSA.

The V and J genes are TRBV6-1 and TRBJ2-7; the match to TRBD1 covers 7 bases. The CDR3 is made up of 13 amino acids. The junction had 7 bases not matched to a gene; V was cut back by 4 bases and J by 7 bases. Germline CDR1 is MNHNS and CDR2 is SASEGT. CDR3 sequence: CASSVDRAGEQYF. The CDR3 bases are TGTGCCAGCAGTGTTGACAGGGCGGGTGAGCAGTACTTC.